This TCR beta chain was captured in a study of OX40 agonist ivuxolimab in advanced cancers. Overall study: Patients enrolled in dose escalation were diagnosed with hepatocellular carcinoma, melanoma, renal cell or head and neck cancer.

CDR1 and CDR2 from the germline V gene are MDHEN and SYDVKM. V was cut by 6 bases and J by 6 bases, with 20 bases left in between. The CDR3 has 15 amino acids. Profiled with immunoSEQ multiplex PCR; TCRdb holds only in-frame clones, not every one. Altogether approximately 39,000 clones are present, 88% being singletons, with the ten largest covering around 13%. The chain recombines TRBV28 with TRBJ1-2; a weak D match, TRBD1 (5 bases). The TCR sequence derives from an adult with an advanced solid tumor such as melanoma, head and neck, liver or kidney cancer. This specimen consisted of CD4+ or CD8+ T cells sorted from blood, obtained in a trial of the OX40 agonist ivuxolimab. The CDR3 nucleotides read TGTGCCAGCAGGCTCCGGGACTATAAAGCAAATGGCTACACCTTC. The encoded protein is CASRLRDYKANGYTF.